This T cell receptor (beta chain) was identified during a study of identical twins. Germline V gene lookup returns CDR1 LGHDT and CDR2 YNNKEL (reference sequence). The CDR3 runs to 14 residues. Trimming cost V 4 bases and J 9 bases; bases outside gene matches: 7. MiXCR, applied by TCRdb to the 5' RACE reads, yields one record per CDR3 protein. This sample has about 460,000 distinct CDR3 sequences, with approximately 15% found just once. Regarding the study as a whole: Fewer insertions were carried by abundant cord blood beta clonotypes, but none was seen in memory repertoires. A partial confounding effect on zero-insertion analyses could come from invariant MAIT and iNKT cells.

Concerning this clonotype itself: The antigen is undetermined.

Among all donors, each was a healthy Caucasian. This sample was also put to use in a study of yellow fever vaccine responses in identical twins.

V and J are TRBV3-1 and TRBJ2-7, with 12 bases lining up with TRBD2. The specimen sequenced was CD4+ T cells sorted from blood. The origin of this receptor is a woman under 30 in good health. The CDR3 nucleotides are TGTGCCAGCAGCCCCGGGACTAGCGGGTTTGGGCAGTACTTC. Translation gives CASSPGTSGFGQYF.